Included here is one TCR beta chain sequence, with context. The ends were cut back, 8 bases at V and 4 bases at J, with 15 bases in the middle. The CDR3 contains 13 residues. Germline V gene lookup returns CDR1 SGDLS and CDR2 YYNGEE. This specimen belongs to a study of blood T cell repertoires in COVID-19. For the study at large: Samples of COVID-19 (acute and convalescent) were obtained from the United States, Italy and Spain. T cells, B-cell-depleted T cells, or PBMCs supplied cDNA or gDNA.

Authors' analysis steps: Reference gene primer amplification gave nucleated cell count estimates. Measured with immunoSEQ multiplex PCR; TCRdb has only the in-frame clones, and not every one. The V and J calls and clone size come from that table; D and trimming were worked out from the DNA. In the table there are approximately 430,000 clones, 86% of which are singletons. The gene calls are TRBV9 and TRBJ1-1, with a weak D call TRBD1 (6 bases). This receptor was obtained from a woman aged 25 to 45 with active or convalescent COVID-19. The sequenced sample was peripheral blood. This CDR3 is CASRGSTGTEAFF. DNA of the CDR3: TGTGCCAGTAGGGGGAGTACGGGCACTGAAGCTTTCTTT. Full variable domain (outside the CDR3, taken from reference TRBV9 and TRBJ1-1): DSGVTQTPKHLITATGQRVTLRCSPRSGDLSVYWYQQSLDQGLQFLIQYYNGEERAKGNILERFSAQQFPDLHSELNLSSLELGDSALYFCASRGSTGTEAFFGQGTRLTVV.